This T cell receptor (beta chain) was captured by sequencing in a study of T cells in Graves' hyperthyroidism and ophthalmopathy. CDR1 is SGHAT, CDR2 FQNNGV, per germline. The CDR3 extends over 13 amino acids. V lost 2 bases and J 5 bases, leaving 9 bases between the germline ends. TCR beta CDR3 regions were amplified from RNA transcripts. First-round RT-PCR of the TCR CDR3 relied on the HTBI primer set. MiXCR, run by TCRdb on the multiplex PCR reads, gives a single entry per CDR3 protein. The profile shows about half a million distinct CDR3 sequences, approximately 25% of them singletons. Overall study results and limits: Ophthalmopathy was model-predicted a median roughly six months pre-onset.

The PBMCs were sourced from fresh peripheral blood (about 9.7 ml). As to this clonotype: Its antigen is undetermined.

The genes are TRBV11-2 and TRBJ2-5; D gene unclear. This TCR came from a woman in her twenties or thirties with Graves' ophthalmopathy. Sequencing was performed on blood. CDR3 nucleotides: TGTGCCAGCAGCTTAAACCTTCCCGAGACCCAGTACTTC. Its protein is CASSLNLPETQYF.